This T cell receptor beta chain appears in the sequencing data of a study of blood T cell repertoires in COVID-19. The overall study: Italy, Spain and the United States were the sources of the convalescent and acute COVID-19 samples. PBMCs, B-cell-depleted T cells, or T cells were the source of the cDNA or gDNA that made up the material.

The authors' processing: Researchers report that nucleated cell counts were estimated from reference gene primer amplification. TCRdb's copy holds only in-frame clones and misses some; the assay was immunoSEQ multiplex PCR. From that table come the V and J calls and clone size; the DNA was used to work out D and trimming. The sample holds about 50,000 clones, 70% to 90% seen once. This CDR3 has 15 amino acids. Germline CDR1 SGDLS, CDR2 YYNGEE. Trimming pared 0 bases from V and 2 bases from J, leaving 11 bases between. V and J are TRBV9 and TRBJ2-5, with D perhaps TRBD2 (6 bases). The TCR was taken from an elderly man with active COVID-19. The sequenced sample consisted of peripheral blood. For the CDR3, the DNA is TGTGCCAGCAGCGTAGAAGGTAGCGGACAAGAGACCCAGTACTTC. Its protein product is CASSVEGSGQETQYF.